This T cell receptor beta chain stems from a study of regulatory T cells in long-lasting Graves disease. Study findings and constraints: TRBV28, TRBJ1-2 and TRBJ2-5 were favored in persistent disease.

This CDR3 region has 16 residues. Germline lookup yields CDR1 SGHAT and CDR2 FQNNGV. Germline trimming cut 2 bases from V and 3 bases from J; bases unmatched to any gene: 6. In its sample, this clonotype was seen many times. Its target is not known. Relying on iRepertoire HTBI primers and Arm-PCR of CDR3 regions, the team built TCR beta libraries. Via MiXCR, TCRdb re-called the multiplex PCR reads, giving one row per CDR3 protein. The table includes 400,000 to 500,000 distinct CDR3 sequences, 21% detected once. Time point specified: persistent/refractory GD, antithyroid drugs over 5 years with positive TRAb. Making the TCR library involved RNA that had been extracted from PBMCs.

The TCR sequence derives from a female donor with Graves disease. The chain links TRBV11-2 to TRBJ2-7; the match to TRBD2 covers 11 bases. The sequenced sample was peripheral blood mononuclear cells (PBMCs), obtained when the disease was refractory, from a patient treated with antithyroid drugs. The CDR3 DNA reads TGTGCCAGCAGCTTAACGGGGACTAGCGGAGACTACGAGCAGTACTTC. This translates into CASSLTGTSGDYEQYF.